This T cell receptor (beta chain) stems from a study of CD8 T cells in ankylosing spondylitis listed by TCRdb under 2017. For the study in its entirety: The study profiled T cell receptor beta repertoires in healthy donors and ankylosing spondylitis patients to find disease-linked TCR variants. Peripheral blood was sampled, and synovial fluid was additionally collected from ankylosing spondylitis patients. The full study cohort was made up of 20 to 25 ankylosing spondylitis patients and about a hundred healthy donors.

V is shortened by 6 bases, J by 6 bases, and the region joining them spans 17 bases. The CDR3 measures 14 amino acids from cysteine to phenylalanine. Only CDR3 DNA is held: 42 bases, read in frame from base 1. From the germline V gene, CDR1 is SGHRS and CDR2 is YFSETQ. Beyond this particular receptor, the publication reports: Blood from ankylosing spondylitis patients appeared to be characterized by a TCR beta motif composed of eight highly homologous amino acid variants. Significant enrichment of the disease-linked clones was reported in matched synovial fluid samples from ankylosing spondylitis patients. Some motif variants were previously reported in synovial fluid and blood of reactive arthritis patients, suggesting common disease-initiation mechanisms. The disease-linked clones had a CD8+ phenotype and were found at relatively low frequencies in peripheral blood.

Only a few counts were recorded for this clonotype. The target of this receptor is not known. Qualities for individual bases were not recorded, and no much larger clone is one base off. The reads were generated on an Illumina HiSeq 2500. Quantitative 5'-RACE with molecular barcodes was used to prepare TCR beta libraries. Turning to the authors' computational methods: A new computational method based on a probabilistic model of VDJ rearrangement was used to identify disease-linked TCR variants. TCRdb reprocessing: public reads trimmed at Q25 with fastp, clones called with MiXCR, in-frame beta chains kept. Under each unique CDR3 protein, matching rows form one entry showing the most common genes and DNA. The V and J calls and clone size are TCRdb's, not the authors'. The sample profile shows a few hundred thousand distinct CDR3 sequences; 20% to 25% of them were found once. In total, the top ten clones hold about a sixth of the sample.

Sequencing was done on a sample of blood, either unsorted or a sorted T cell fraction (not recorded which). The chain uses TRBV5-1 and TRBJ2-3; tentative D gene TRBD1, with 6 bases matching. This TCR was recovered from a male donor with ankylosing spondylitis. The DNA is as follows: TGCGCCAGCACACAGGGCTTCAGTATGGATACGCAGTATTTT. It translates as CASTQGFSMDTQYF.